The 29 T cell receptor beta chains below were found in one sample sequenced in a study of blood T cell repertoires in COVID-19. The data were produced by immunoSEQ multiplex PCR, yet TCRdb's version contains in-frame clones alone and is incomplete. The data hold roughly 250,000 clones, with 82% observed a single time. The sample consisted of peripheral blood. The receptors come from an older woman with active or convalescent COVID-19.

The V and J genes are TRBV5-1 and TRBJ1-1, with 7 bases lining up with TRBD1. V shed 4 bases and J 1 base; nucleotides not matched to a gene: 4. Germline lookup yields CDR1 SGHRS and CDR2 YFSETQ. CDR3 length: 14 amino acids. CDR3 sequence (DNA): TGCGCCAGCAGCGCGGGGACAGCGAACACTGAAGCTTTCTTT. It specifies CASSAGTANTEAFF.

The chain joins TRBV20-1 to TRBJ1-2; 8 nucleotides line up with TRBD1. CDR3 length: 14 residues. Germline CDR1 is DFQATT and CDR2 is SNEGSKA (reference sequence). V lost 3 bases and J lost 6; bases outside the gene matches: 9. DNA for the CDR3: TGCAGTGCTAGTTTGGGCAGGGGGCGTGATGGCTACACCTTC. Translation gives CSASLGRGRDGYTF.

This chain uses TRBV7-8 with TRBJ2-2; perhaps TRBD2 as D (5 bases). The CDR3 is made up of 13 amino acids. Germline V CDR1 and CDR2: SGHVS, FQNEAQ. With 5 bases removed from V and 4 bases from J, the gap between germline ends came to 8 bases. CDR3 loop: CASSQTSTGELFF. The DNA of the CDR3 is TGTGCCAGCAGCCAAACTAGCACCGGGGAGCTGTTTTTT. Filled out from reference TRBV7-8 and TRBJ2-2, the complete variable domain reads GAGVSQSPRYKVAKRGQDVALRCDPISGHVSLFWYQQALGQGPEFLTYFQNEAQLDKSGLPSDRFFAERPEGSVSTLKIQRTQQEDSAVYLCASSQTSTGELFFGEGSRLTVL.

The J gene is TRBJ1-2, the V gene TRBV3-1 (or the pseudogene TRBV3-2); 12 nucleotides match TRBD1. After removal of 0 bases from V and 8 bases from J, the junction contained 10 bases not matched to a gene. Per germline, CDR1 LGHDT and CDR2 YNNKEL (reference sequence). The CDR3 loop spans 17 amino acids. CDR3 protein: CASSQDLWDRGLRGYTF. The CDR3 nucleotides are TGTGCCAGCAGCCAAGACCTGTGGGACAGGGGGCTGCGCGGCTACACCTTC.

The count of this clone is one. The chain carries TRBV4-3 and TRBJ1-1; 7 positions agree with TRBD1. Germline V gene sequence: CDR1 LGHNA, CDR2 YSLEER. Trimming removed 2 bases from V and 6 bases from J; junction bases left unmatched: 9. The CDR3 totals 15 residues. CDR3 loop: CASSQSPDRRSEAFF. CDR3 nucleotides: TGCGCCAGCAGCCAAAGCCCGGACAGGCGATCTGAAGCTTTCTTT.

The V call is TRBV6-5, the J call TRBJ1-2; TRBD1 matches at 8 bases. Trimming at V came to 2 bases and at J to 11 bases, leaving 10 bases not matched to a gene. CDR1 and CDR2 from the germline V gene are MNHEY and SVGAGI. This CDR3 has 14 residues. The CDR3 DNA reads TGTGCCAGCAGTTACAACAGGGGGGTGTTGAGATACACCTTC. It specifies CASSYNRGVLRYTF.

The V and J genes are TRBV12-5 and TRBJ2-7; D not resolved. Germline V lookup: CDR1 LGHNT, CDR2 FRNRAP. V shed 4 bases and J shed 0 bases, with 10 bases lying between them. This CDR3 contains 14 residues. Here the CDR3 reads CASGSSSSSYEQYF. The CDR3 DNA reads TGTGCTAGTGGTTCCTCGAGTAGCTCCTACGAGCAGTACTTC.

This clone was seen at least ten times. The chain uses TRBV5-6 and TRBJ1-2; D is unresolved. The V end was cut by 1 base, the J end by 6 bases, with 7 bases between. The CDR3 spans 12 residues. The germline CDR1 and CDR2 sequences are SGHDT and YYEEEE. The CDR3 region is CASSLRRDGYTF. The CDR3 coding sequence is TGTGCCAGCAGCTTGCGGAGGGATGGCTACACCTTC.

V gene TRBV19 combines with J gene TRBJ2-3, with unresolved D. The CDR3 loop spans 13 amino acids. Germline loops: CDR1 LNHDA, CDR2 SQIVND (reference sequence). Trimming removed 6 bases at V and 0 bases at J, with 7 bases between. The DNA for the CDR3 is TGTGCCAGTAGGTCCTCTAGCACAGATACGCAGTATTTT. It is translated as CASRSSSTDTQYF.

The chain is built from TRBV7-2 and TRBJ1-2; the match to TRBD1 covers 9 bases. J was trimmed by 4 bases and V by 4 bases; bases with no gene match: 10. Germline CDR1 SGHTA, CDR2 FQGNSA. The CDR3 runs to 16 residues. CDR3 residues: CASSSFRTGDSYGYTF. The DNA of the CDR3 is TGTGCCAGCAGCTCATTCCGGACAGGGGACTCCTATGGCTACACCTTC.

The rearrangement uses TRBV6-6 and TRBJ1-6, with D possibly being TRBD1 (6 bases). The CDR3 has 14 amino acids. The V gene's germline CDR1 is MNHNY and CDR2 SVGAGI (reference sequence). V lost 2 bases, J lost 9 bases, and 11 bases lay in between. CDR3 coding DNA: TGTGCCAGCAGTTACGGCAGGGGAAGTTCACCCCTCCACTTT. Its translation is CASSYGRGSSPLHF.

This chain connects TRBV5-5 to TRBJ2-1, with D perhaps TRBD1 (5 bases). Germline V gives CDR1 SGHKS, CDR2 YYEKEE (reference sequence). Trimming left V 8 bases short and J 0 bases short, with 12 bases between. This CDR3 has 14 amino acids. CDR3: CASSRVSSYNEQFF. In nucleotides, the CDR3 is TGTGCCAGTTCCAGGGTTAGCTCCTACAATGAGCAGTTCTTC.

For the CDR3, the DNA is TGTGCCAGCAGTTACGGTAGATTCGACATTCAGTACTTC. Translated: CASSYGRFDIQYF. The rearrangement uses TRBV6-5 and TRBJ2-4; D gene unclear. The germline V and J ends were trimmed by 2 bases and 8 bases, with 10 bases remaining between them. Germline V gives CDR1 MNHEY, CDR2 SVGAGI. The CDR3 spans 13 residues.

The chain is built from TRBV12-3 or TRBV12-4 and TRBJ1-1; D gene uncertain. Trimming removed 3 bases from V and 1 base from J, with 6 bases in between. CDR3 length equals 13 residues. The CDR3 is CASSLMANTEAFF. CDR3 sequence (DNA): TGTGCCAGCAGTTTGATGGCGAACACTGAAGCTTTCTTT.

This clone was observed once. The chain links TRBV19 to TRBJ1-5; 8 bases agree with TRBD1. This CDR3 is built from 15 residues. J gave up 0 bases and V 7 bases, and 5 bases lay outside the gene matches. Germline loops: CDR1 LNHDA, CDR2 SQIVND (reference sequence). Here the CDR3 reads CASNGQGYSNQPQHF. CDR3 DNA sequence: TGTGCCAGTAACGGACAGGGTTATAGCAATCAGCCCCAGCATTTT.

The J gene is TRBJ2-2, the V gene TRBV2; D might be TRBD2 (6 bases). V was trimmed by 4 bases and J by 2 bases, leaving 14 bases between them. The CDR3 covers 16 residues. Germline V gene lookup returns CDR1 SNHLY and CDR2 FYNNEI. DNA of the CDR3: TGTGCCAGCAGTGCTTCCGGGACTTCCAACACCGGGGAGCTGTTTTTT. Amino acid sequence: CASSASGTSNTGELFF.

V usage is TRBV6-1 and J usage is TRBJ2-2, with D maybe TRBD2 (7 bases). The CDR3 length is 17 residues. V lost 0 bases and J lost 5, with 16 bases in between. CDR1 is MNHNS and CDR2 is SASEGT in the germline V gene. CDR3 in amino acids: CASSEALGGARTGELFF. The CDR3 DNA sequence: TGTGCCAGCAGTGAAGCGCTAGGGGGGGCGCGGACCGGGGAGCTGTTTTTT.

V is TRBV7-9 and J is TRBJ1-6; D unresolved. V lost 7 bases and J lost 13, with 20 bases in between. Looked up from germline, CDR1 is SEHNR and CDR2 is FQNEAQ (reference sequence). This CDR3 contains 14 residues. In DNA form, the CDR3 reads TGTGCCAGCACCCCTGTCGGAGGTGAAGGCCCCCTCCACTTT. Translated: CASTPVGGEGPLHF.

This clone was observed once. The rearrangement uses TRBV2 and TRBJ2-5; D is possibly TRBD1 (5 bases). Germline V gives CDR1 SNHLY, CDR2 FYNNEI. This CDR3 spans 14 amino acids. V lost 3 bases, J lost 2 bases, and 10 bases lay in between. The CDR3 nucleotides are TGTGCCAGCAGTGACAGGCAGGGACAAGAGACCCAGTACTTC. Translated, it gives CASSDRQGQETQYF.

The V and J genes are TRBV5-4 and TRBJ2-1; TRBD2 might be the D (6 bases). Germline V lookup: CDR1 SGHNT, CDR2 YYREEE (reference sequence). The V end lost 4 bases, the J end lost 5 bases, and 13 bases lay between the germline ends. The CDR3 has 14 residues. The CDR3 DNA is TGTGCCAGCAGCGGGGGGACTCGGCACAATGAGCAGTTCTTC. Its protein is CASSGGTRHNEQFF.

V usage is TRBV2 and J usage is TRBJ2-5, with 7 bases fitting TRBD2. After removal of 2 bases from V and 5 bases from J, the junction contained 5 bases not matched to a gene. This CDR3 comprises 14 residues. Germline CDR1 is SNHLY and CDR2 is FYNNEI. CDR3 in amino acids: CASSELGGEETQYF. Written as DNA, the CDR3 is TGTGCCAGCAGTGAACTTGGGGGGGAGGAGACCCAGTACTTC.

This chain links TRBV2 with TRBJ2-7, with D uncertain. The length of the CDR3 is 17 residues. V lost 8 bases and J lost 4, with 27 bases in between. Germline V CDR1 and CDR2: SNHLY, FYNNEI. The CDR3 here is CASGSTMTPTNYYEQYF. CDR3 in DNA: TGTGCCAGCGGATCGACAATGACCCCTACCAATTATTACGAGCAGTACTTC.

The V gene is TRBV7-3, the J gene TRBJ2-1; the D gene is possibly TRBD2 (6 bases). Germline CDR1 reads SGHTA; CDR2 reads FQGTGA. CDR3 size: 15 residues. Trimming cost V 7 bases and J 5 bases, with 18 bases left between them. CDR3 amino acids: CASTPHKGEDNEQFF. CDR3 coding DNA: TGTGCCAGCACCCCTCACAAAGGGGAGGACAATGAGCAGTTCTTC.

This clone has a handful of counts. V and J are TRBV2 and TRBJ2-1; weak D call: TRBD1 (6 bases). CDR3 length equals 12 residues. The V end was cut by 6 bases, the J end by 9 bases, with 12 bases between. Germline V gives CDR1 SNHLY, CDR2 FYNNEI. The DNA of the CDR3 is TGTGCCAGCAGCGGAGCAGGGGCTGAGCAGTTCTTC. It specifies CASSGAGAEQFF.

The chain recombines TRBV3-1 (or the pseudogene TRBV3-2) with TRBJ1-2, with D perhaps TRBD1 (6 bases). This CDR3 is 15 amino acids long. V lost 2 bases to trimming and J lost 1 base, with 11 bases between them. Looked up from germline, CDR1 is LGHDT and CDR2 is YNNKEL (reference sequence). This CDR3 is CASSQSPGVNYGYTF. As DNA, the CDR3 is TGTGCCAGCAGCCAATCTCCAGGGGTTAACTATGGCTACACCTTC.

The count of this clone is one. V usage is TRBV6-5 and J usage is TRBJ1-1, with D possibly matching TRBD1 (6 bases). CDR3 length equals 15 residues. V was shortened by 5 bases and J by 4 bases, with 17 bases between the two germline ends. Germline CDR1 is MNHEY and CDR2 is SVGAGI. The CDR3 loop is CASSSRNREGTEAFF. CDR3 coding DNA: TGTGCCAGCAGTAGCCGCAACAGGGAGGGCACTGAAGCTTTCTTT.

The chain joins TRBV18 to TRBJ2-5; TRBD2 is a possible D gene (6 bases). Germline CDR1 is KGHSH and CDR2 is LQKENI. This CDR3 has 15 residues. The germline V and J ends were trimmed by 3 bases and 6 bases, with 17 bases remaining between them. CDR3 DNA: TGTGCCAGCTCACCTCCCCCTGAGGGAGGAAAGACCCAGTACTTC. This sequence encodes CASSPPPEGGKTQYF.

The chain combines TRBV19 with TRBJ1-2, with a weak D call TRBD1 (6 bases). The germline V and J ends were trimmed by 4 bases and 4 bases, with 16 bases remaining between them. This CDR3 is 15 amino acids long. Germline lookup yields CDR1 LNHDA and CDR2 SQIVND (reference sequence). CDR3 coding DNA: TGTGCCAGTAGTACCCCGGGCAGGGGAATCTATGGCTACACCTTC. It codes for CASSTPGRGIYGYTF.

The rearrangement links TRBV7-2 to TRBJ1-1; D is uncertain. Germline-derived CDR1 and CDR2 are SGHTA and FQGNSA. Between the trimmed V and J ends, which lost 3 bases and 5 bases, there was a span of 10 bases. The CDR3 runs 13 residues. The CDR3 region is CASSFQRRTEAFF. CDR3 coding DNA: TGTGCCAGCAGCTTCCAAAGGAGGACTGAAGCTTTCTTT.